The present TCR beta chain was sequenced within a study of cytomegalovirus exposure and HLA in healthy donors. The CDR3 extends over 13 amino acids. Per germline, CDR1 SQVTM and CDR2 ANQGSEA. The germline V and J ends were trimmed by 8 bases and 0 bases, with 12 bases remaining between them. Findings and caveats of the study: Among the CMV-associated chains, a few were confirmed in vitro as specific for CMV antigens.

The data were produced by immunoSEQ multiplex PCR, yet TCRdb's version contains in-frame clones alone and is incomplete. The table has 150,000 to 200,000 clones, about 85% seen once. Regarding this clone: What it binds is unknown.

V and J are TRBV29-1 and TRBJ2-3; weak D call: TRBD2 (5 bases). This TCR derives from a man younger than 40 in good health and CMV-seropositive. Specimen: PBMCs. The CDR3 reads CSTVGGSTDTQYF. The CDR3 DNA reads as TGCAGCACGGTGGGCGGGAGCACAGATACGCAGTATTTT.